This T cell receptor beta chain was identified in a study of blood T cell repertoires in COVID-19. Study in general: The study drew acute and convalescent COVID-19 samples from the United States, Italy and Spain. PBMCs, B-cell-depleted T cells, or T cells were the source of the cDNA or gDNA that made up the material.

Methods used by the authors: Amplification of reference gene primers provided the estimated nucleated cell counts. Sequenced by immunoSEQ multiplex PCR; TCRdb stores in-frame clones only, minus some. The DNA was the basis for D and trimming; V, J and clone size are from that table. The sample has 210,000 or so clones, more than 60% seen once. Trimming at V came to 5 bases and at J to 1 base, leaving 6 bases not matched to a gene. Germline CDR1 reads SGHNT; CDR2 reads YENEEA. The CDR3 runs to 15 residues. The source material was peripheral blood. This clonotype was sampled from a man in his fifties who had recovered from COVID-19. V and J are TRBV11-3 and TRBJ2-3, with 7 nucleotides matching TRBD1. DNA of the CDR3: TGTGCCAGCAGCCTAAGACAGGGAGGCACAGATACGCAGTATTTT. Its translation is CASSLRQGGTDTQYF.